Below, 19 T cell receptor beta chains from the same sample are listed, as sequenced in a study of molecular identifiers for immune sequencing clone quantification. TCRdb reanalysed the PCR reads using MiXCR and keeps one entry per CDR3 protein. The table records some 580,000 distinct CDR3 sequences, approximately 24% of them present only once. The source material was naive CD8+ T cells from blood, with Jurkat cell RNA spiked in. Subset denoted: FACS-sorted CD8+CD4-CCR7+CD45RA+ naive T cells. The receptors come from a human donor in good health. Some libraries in this study had Jurkat cell RNA spiked in.

This clonotype has just a few counts. The chain couples TRBV10-3 to TRBJ1-1, with 9 bases that match TRBD1. CDR1 and CDR2 from the germline V gene are ENHRY and SYGVKD. The CDR3 contains 15 residues. V lost 0 bases to trimming and J lost 4 bases; unmatched junction nucleotides: 3. The CDR3 sequence: CAISESGQGGTEAFF. The CDR3 DNA reads as TGTGCCATCAGTGAGTCGGGACAGGGAGGCACTGAAGCTTTCTTT.

This clonotype was picked up a small number of times. The chain links TRBV7-9 to TRBJ2-5; tentatively, D is TRBD2 (6 bases). Trimming pared 1 base from V and 5 bases from J, leaving 17 bases between. Looked up from germline, CDR1 is SEHNR and CDR2 is FQNEAQ (reference sequence). The CDR3 is 16 residues long. The CDR3: CASSLGRSGGEETQYF. DNA of the CDR3: TGTGCCAGCAGCTTAGGTCGAAGCGGCGGGGAGGAGACCCAGTACTTC.

This clonotype was picked up many times. The chain has TRBV4-3 and TRBJ1-4; possible D gene TRBD1, 5 bases. The CDR3 spans 16 residues. Germline V lookup: CDR1 LGHNA, CDR2 YSLEER. Trimming stripped 0 bases from V and 0 bases from J, with 8 bases between. CDR3 sequence: CASSQDWGSTNEKLFF. DNA of the CDR3: TGCGCCAGCAGCCAAGATTGGGGGTCAACTAATGAAAAACTGTTTTTT.

This clonotype was counted ten times or more. The chain joins TRBV7-7 to TRBJ2-5; D is possibly TRBD2 (6 bases). The CDR3 is 14 residues long. Germline CDR1 and CDR2: SSHAT and FNYEAQ (reference sequence). V lost 5 bases, J lost 4 bases, and 14 bases lay in between. The CDR3: CASSPRTTRETQYF. The CDR3 DNA is TGTGCCAGCAGCCCGCGGACTACCCGAGAGACCCAGTACTTC.

This clonotype appeared a few times. CDR3 nucleotides: TGCAGCGTTGAAGGACTAGCGGAGTCCTACAATGAGCAGTTCTTC. It translates to CSVEGLAESYNEQFF. The chain carries TRBV29-1 and TRBJ2-1, with TRBD2 matching 9 bases. CDR3 length: 15 amino acids. In germline, CDR1 is SQVTM, CDR2 ANQGSEA. The V and J ends lost 1 base and 1 base, in that order; junction bases with no gene match: 2.

The table lists this clonotype with a few counts. The gene calls are TRBV28 and TRBJ1-1; 8 bases are shared with TRBD1. V was clipped by 9 bases and J by 2 bases; unmatched bases: 11. Germline V lookup: CDR1 MDHEN, CDR2 SYDVKM. The CDR3 consists of 15 residues. CDR3 region: CASSNPGGANTEAFF. In DNA form, the CDR3 reads TGTGCCAGTTCAAACCCAGGGGGCGCTAACACTGAAGCTTTCTTT.

As concerns this clonotype: A much larger clone is a single base away; this may be a read error. The rearrangement links TRBV10-3 to TRBJ1-6, with a tentative D call TRBD1 (5 bases). The V gene's germline CDR1 is ENHRY and CDR2 SYGVKD. This CDR3 is built from 12 residues. The CDR3 coding sequence is TGTGCCATCAGGGGGGATGATTCACCCCGCCACTTT. Residues: CAIRGDDSPRHF.

This clonotype was picked up a small number of times. At one end, the junction sequence differs from germline, possibly due to a read error. The chain uses TRBV30 and TRBJ2-1, with 8 bases lining up with TRBD2. Germline V CDR1 and CDR2: GTSNPN, SVGIG (reference sequence). This CDR3 contains 20 residues. For the CDR3, the DNA is TGTGCCTGGAGTGTATCCCCTCTACTAGAGCGGGAGAGGTCTTACAATGAGCAGATCTTC. Amino acid sequence: CAWSVSPLLERERSYNEQIF.

A note on this clonotype: At one end, the junction sequence differs from germline, possibly due to a read error. The J gene is TRBJ1-1, the V gene TRBV4-1; D may be TRBD1 (5 bases). Germline V gives CDR1 MGHRA, CDR2 YSYEKL. This CDR3 has 14 amino acids. CDR3 loop: CASSQGGMNTEASF. In nucleotides, the CDR3 is TGCGCCAGCAGCCAGGGGGGAATGAACACTGAAGCTTCCTTT.

The V and J genes are TRBV4-2 and TRBJ1-4, with D hard to call. The V gene lost 0 bases and the J gene lost 1 base, with 9 bases spanning the gap. CDR1 and CDR2 from the germline V gene are LGHNA and YNFKEQ. CDR3 length equals 16 residues. The CDR3 here is CASSQDKVLTNEKLFF. In DNA form, the CDR3 reads TGTGCCAGCAGCCAAGATAAGGTGCTAACTAATGAAAAACTGTTTTTT.

There are many counts of this clonotype. This chain uses TRBV9 with TRBJ2-7; 12 nucleotides line up with TRBD2. This CDR3 is built from 14 residues. Trimming removed 4 bases from V and 4 bases from J; junction bases left unmatched: 3. CDR1 and CDR2 (germline): SGDLS, YYNGEE. The CDR3 here is CASSPSGRAYEQYF. The CDR3 coding sequence is TGTGCCAGCAGCCCTAGCGGGAGGGCTTACGAGCAGTACTTC.

The chain carries TRBV7-3 and TRBJ1-1, with D perhaps matching TRBD1 (5 bases). Between the trimmed V and J ends, which lost 3 bases and 7 bases, there was a span of 12 bases. The CDR3 length is 13 residues. Germline V gene lookup returns CDR1 SGHTA and CDR2 FQGTGA. The CDR3 loop reads CASSFYGASEAFF. Written as DNA, the CDR3 is TGTGCCAGCAGCTTCTATGGGGCCAGTGAAGCTTTCTTT.

This clonotype occurred many times. The V gene is TRBV5-1, the J gene TRBJ2-3; 10 bases map to TRBD1. J was trimmed by 6 bases and V by 4 bases; bases with no gene match: 5. CDR1 is SGHRS, CDR2 YFSETQ, per germline. CDR3 length: 14 residues. For the CDR3, the DNA is TGCGCCAGCAGCACCGGGACAGGGGTCGATACGCAGTATTTT. Protein product: CASSTGTGVDTQYF.

Concerning this clonotype: This may be a read error: a much more frequent sequence differs by one nucleotide. V usage is TRBV24-1 and J usage is TRBJ1-5, with a possible D match to TRBD1 (6 bases). Trimming pared 4 bases from V and 6 bases from J, leaving 12 bases between. Germline values: CDR1 KGHDR, CDR2 SFDVKD. The CDR3 consists of 14 residues. The chain's CDR3 is CATSEPGAGQPQHF. In DNA form, the CDR3 reads TGTGCCACCAGTGAGCCAGGGGCTGGTCAGCCCCAGCATTTT.

This clonotype was seen repeatedly, ten times or more. Written as DNA, the CDR3 is TGTGCCAGCTCGAAGGGACAGGGCTACGAGCAGTACTTC. It specifies CASSKGQGYEQYF. This chain connects TRBV27 to TRBJ2-7, with 9 bases lining up with TRBD1. J gave up 3 bases and V 8 bases, and 5 bases lay outside the gene matches. Germline V gives CDR1 MNHEY, CDR2 SMNVEV (reference sequence). CDR3 size: 13 residues.

This clonotype appeared many times. This chain joins TRBV19 and TRBJ2-3; D call uncertain. This CDR3 has 13 residues. The V gene lost 3 bases and the J gene lost 3 bases, with 7 bases spanning the gap. Germline V gene sequence: CDR1 LNHDA, CDR2 SQIVND (reference sequence). The CDR3 coding sequence is TGTGCCAGTAGTATCAAGCTAACAGATACGCAGTATTTT. Translation gives CASSIKLTDTQYF.

The chain uses TRBV24-1 and TRBJ2-1, with TRBD2 as a possible D gene (6 bases). The CDR3 spans 16 residues. Germline V gene data show CDR1 as KGHDR and CDR2 as SFDVKD. Trimming left V 5 bases short and J 8 bases short, with 21 bases between. CDR3 loop: CATSGRPGENKDEQFF. In DNA form, the CDR3 reads TGTGCCACCAGTGGTAGACCGGGGGAGAATAAGGATGAGCAGTTCTTC.

Comment on this clonotype: The CDR3 carries no conserved terminal phenylalanine or tryptophan, so it likely arises from a read error. Because the CDR3's place on the DNA is in doubt, the DNA is left out and the CDR3 is given as listed by TCRdb. V gene TRBV6-2 or TRBV6-3 combines with J gene TRBJ1-1. The CDR3 numbers 12 amino acids, ends counted. CDR1 MNHEY and CDR2 SVGEGT come from the germline V gene. The CDR3 loop reads CASSSRFSNGFL.

In regard to this clonotype: This CDR3 fails to terminate in the conserved phenylalanine or tryptophan, so it likely reflects a read error. This chain joins TRBV12-3 or TRBV12-4 and TRBJ1-2; unclear D gene. This CDR3 has 12 residues. With 7 bases removed from V and 3 bases from J, the gap between germline ends came to 9 bases. The CDR3 bases are TGTGCCAGCACCGACACAGACTATGGCTACACCTCC. Translated, it gives CASTDTDYGYTS.